This entry is about one T cell receptor beta chain. Which antigen it targets is not known. TCRdb lists the instrument as NextSeq 550. The Human TCR Profiling Kit (MiLaboratory) was used to prepare UMI-labeled 5' RACE TRB cDNA libraries. cDNA synthesis used the entire amount of extracted RNA, and PCR amplification then used the entire amount of cDNA produced. Libraries were prepared in parallel using an identical number of PCR cycles. In the paper's pipeline: About 50,000 +/- 10,000 unique UMI-labeled TRB cDNA molecules per library were extracted with MIGEC and MiXCR, with at least two reads per UMI required. On average, approximately 40,000 +/- 10,000 functional in-frame TRB CDR3 nucleotide clonotypes lacking stop codons were found per library. Diversity metrics, including normalized Shannon-Wiener and Chao1, were computed in VDJtools after downsampling to 5000 UMI-labeled TRB molecules per sample. VDJtools was used to calculate clonotype-size-weighted physicochemical properties of the central five CDR3 residues, namely interaction energy, strength, volume and Kidera factor 4. Reprocessed by TCRdb, the reads give a single entry per CDR3 protein sequence, without DNA. None of the V and J calls come from the authors' own analysis; TCRdb made them. This sample's clone table shows roughly 63,000 distinct CDR3 sequences. Around 4.9% of the sample is taken by the ten largest.

This sample is drawn from a study of CXCR3-negative and CXCR3-positive naive CD8 T cells (dated by TCRdb to between 2018 and 2021). The study in broad terms: In total, 120 million to 150 million TRB reads were obtained, which works out to roughly 1.5 +/- 0.3 million reads per library. Data from ten to twelve donors, pooled across two independent experiments, went into the diversity and physicochemical repertoire analyses. The TRBV-TRBJ cluster analysis covered naive subsets from about 5 donors and memory cells from 3 donors. Overall study results and their limits: Compared with CXCR3-negative naive cells, CXCR3-positive naive cells had TRB CDR3s with higher hydrophobicity (lower Kidera factor 4), lower energy, and higher strength and volume indices. Because surface CD5, which has been linked to self-reactivity in mice, was comparable between naive subsets, TCR interaction strength was also inferred from TRB CDR3 physicochemical properties. Freshly isolated PBMCs were used for most assays because CXCR3 expression went down partially after cryopreservation. Both naive subsets had comparably high repertoire diversity, while memory CD8+ T cells had much lower repertoire diversity. Naive CXCR3-negative and CXCR3-positive cells from the same donor showed similar TRBV-TRBJ usage, whereas memory cells showed distinct patterns.

Each CD8+ T cell subset was flow-sorted in triplicate, and 300,000 cells per subset were placed directly into RLT lysis buffer. Naive CD8+ T cells were defined stringently as CD45RO-CCR7+CD27+CD95- to exclude memory contaminants. Peripheral blood mononuclear cells were isolated from buffy coats using standard density gradient centrifugation. A FACSAria III was used to flow-sort naive CD8+ T cells into CXCR3-negative and CXCR3-positive populations. Total RNA was extracted from sorted cells with an RNeasy Mini Kit. The sequence derives from a human donor in good health. Some clones in this sample may be carry-over from other donors' samples. The source material was naive CXCR3+ CD8+ T cells from blood. Read against the paper, the sample's cell subset or site label means: CD45RO-CCR7+CD27+CD95- naive CD8+ T cells expressing CXCR3 (TNR3+).

For the CDR3, the sequence is CASSLDPAYEQYF. The sequence is built from TRBV12-3 or TRBV12-4 and TRBJ2-7. Taken from cysteine to phenylalanine, the CDR3 has 13 residues. No DNA was logged.